The 20 T cell receptor beta chains presented below share a single source sample, sequenced in a study of blood T cell repertoires in COVID-19. The repertoire was sequenced with immunoSEQ multiplex PCR; TCRdb's copy has only in-frame clones and lacks some. The sample has about 170,000 clones; approximately 86% are singletons. The specimen was peripheral blood. The receptor source for this set is a woman aged 80 or over in a cohort sampled during active or convalescent COVID-19.

CDR3 sequence: CASSSTWGGLARGYTF. The CDR3 coding sequence is TGTGCCAGCAGTTCTACGTGGGGGGGACTTGCTCGCGGCTACACCTTC. This chain joins TRBV28 and TRBJ1-2, with D possibly matching TRBD1 (5 bases). Germline CDR1 is MDHEN and CDR2 is SYDVKM. Trimming removed 4 bases from V and 8 bases from J, with 23 bases in between. The CDR3 has 16 amino acids.

This clone was counted between two and nine times. J is TRBJ1-1 and V is TRBV5-1; D is ambiguous. The CDR3 covers 13 residues. Per the germline V gene, CDR1 is SGHRS and CDR2 is YFSETQ. Trimming took 0 bases from V and 10 from J, leaving 13 bases between them. CDR3 bases: TGCGCCAGCAGCTTGGGCACCGGGGAGGGAGCTTTCTTT. This encodes CASSLGTGEGAFF.

The rearrangement joins TRBV18 to TRBJ1-6; no clear D. CDR3 size: 15 residues. The germline V and J ends were trimmed by 1 base and 13 bases, with 17 bases remaining between them. Germline CDR1 KGHSH, CDR2 LQKENI. The CDR3 loop is CASSPQPPSGFPLHF. CDR3 DNA sequence: TGTGCCAGCTCACCACAGCCCCCTTCCGGTTTTCCCCTCCACTTT.

V and J are TRBV30 and TRBJ2-6; D possibly corresponds to TRBD2 (5 bases). Germline loops: CDR1 GTSNPN, CDR2 SVGIG (reference sequence). The CDR3 totals 13 residues. The V gene lost 8 bases and the J gene lost 4 bases, with 12 bases spanning the gap. The DNA of the CDR3 is TGTGCCCGGGATGTGGCCGGGGCCAACGTCCTGACTTTC. The encoded protein is CARDVAGANVLTF.

This chain uses TRBV7-2 with TRBJ1-3; a weak D match, TRBD1 (6 bases). Germline CDR1 and CDR2: SGHTA and FQGNSA. Trimming stripped 4 bases from V and 2 bases from J, with 12 bases between. CDR3 length: 15 residues. For the CDR3, the DNA is TGTGCCAGCAGCTCGGACAGTGTCGCTGGAAACACCATATATTTT. It yields the protein CASSSDSVAGNTIYF.

The rearrangement uses TRBV6-5 and TRBJ2-1; D is possibly TRBD2 (5 bases). From germline, CDR1 is MNHEY and CDR2 SVGAGI. Trimming stripped 11 bases from V and 5 bases from J, with 10 bases between. The CDR3 spans 11 residues. The CDR3 nucleotides read TGTGCCGGAACTAGAGACAATGAGCAGTTCTTC. Its translation is CAGTRDNEQFF.

The gene calls are TRBV6-1 and TRBJ1-5; 8 bases match TRBD1. In germline, CDR1 is MNHNS, CDR2 SASEGT. The CDR3 is 17 amino acids. Germline trimming cut 4 bases from V and 0 bases from J; bases unmatched to any gene: 8. CDR3 in DNA: TGTGCCAGCAGTGCTGACAGGGGCTCGTATAGCAATCAGCCCCAGCATTTT. Translated: CASSADRGSYSNQPQHF.

The chain is built from TRBV6-4 and TRBJ1-6; TRBD1 might be the D (5 bases). Germline V gene sequence: CDR1 MRHNA, CDR2 SNTAGT. The CDR3 is 15 amino acids. The V and J ends lost 2 bases and 6 bases respectively, with 11 bases between them. CDR3 in amino acids: CASSDRGIGNSPLHF. In nucleotides, the CDR3 is TGTGCCAGCAGTGACCGGGGGATAGGTAATTCACCCCTCCACTTT.

In this sample, this clone turned up once. The chain couples TRBV28 to TRBJ1-1, with TRBD1 as a possible D gene (6 bases). This CDR3 has 18 residues. Germline-derived CDR1 and CDR2 are MDHEN and SYDVKM. Trimming removed 3 bases from V and 4 bases from J, with 24 bases in between. CDR3 DNA sequence: TGTGCCAGCAGTTTCGGGGGCGGGGGGCGTTTCTCTGTCACTGAAGCTTTCTTT. Translating it yields CASSFGGGGRFSVTEAFF.

The genes are TRBV5-6 and TRBJ2-3; 10 positions agree with TRBD2. The CDR3 extends over 13 amino acids. Germline V gene sequence: CDR1 SGHDT, CDR2 YYEEEE. V shed 1 base and J 7 bases; nucleotides not matched to a gene: 0. CDR3 in amino acids: CASSLTSGNTQYF. The CDR3 DNA sequence: TGTGCCAGCAGCTTGACTAGCGGGAATACGCAGTATTTT.

The J gene is TRBJ1-6, the V gene TRBV25-1; D is unclear. Germline assignment: CDR1 MGHDK and CDR2 SYGVNS. Trimming shortened V by 0 bases and J by 8 bases, and 5 bases separated the two germline ends. This CDR3 region has 13 residues. CDR3 in DNA: TGTGCCAGCAGTGAATATTCCTATTCACCCCTCCACTTT. It is translated as CASSEYSYSPLHF.

J is TRBJ2-1 and V is TRBV5-6; 9 bases fit TRBD1. CDR3 size: 17 residues. V was clipped by 0 bases and J by 9 bases; unmatched bases: 13. CDR1 SGHDT and CDR2 YYEEEE come from the germline V gene. The CDR3 sequence: CASSLGGTGSFLGEQFF. The CDR3 DNA follows: TGTGCCAGCAGCTTGGGTGGGACAGGGTCGTTCCTCGGTGAGCAGTTCTTC.

This rearrangement joins TRBV5-1 to TRBJ2-5; 9 bases map to TRBD1. Losses at the gene ends were 7 bases for V and 5 bases for J; bases not matched to a gene: 9. This CDR3 contains 14 residues. Germline V gives CDR1 SGHRS, CDR2 YFSETQ. The CDR3 loop reads CASGLQGAGETQYF. The CDR3 nucleotides read TGCGCCAGCGGATTACAGGGGGCTGGGGAGACCCAGTACTTC.

The rearrangement links TRBV5-6 to TRBJ1-4; TRBD1 matches at 9 bases. The CDR3 has 14 residues. Trimming removed 4 bases from V and 7 bases from J; junction bases left unmatched: 5. Germline CDR1 SGHDT, CDR2 YYEEEE. The CDR3 loop reads CASSDGTGPEKLFF. CDR3 DNA: TGTGCCAGCAGCGACGGGACAGGGCCTGAAAAACTGTTTTTT.

The rearrangement uses TRBV5-6 and TRBJ1-2, with 11 nucleotides matching TRBD1. CDR1 SGHDT and CDR2 YYEEEE come from the germline V gene. V shed 4 bases, J shed 4 bases, and the junction held 3 bases outside the gene matches. The CDR3 is 14 amino acids. CDR3 loop: CASSGTGGSYGYTF. CDR3 bases: TGTGCCAGCAGCGGGACAGGGGGGTCCTATGGCTACACCTTC.

The V gene is TRBV3-1 (or the pseudogene TRBV3-2), the J gene TRBJ1-3, with TRBD1 identical over 10 bases. The ends lost 2 bases at V and 3 bases at J; junction bases unmatched: 4. From germline, CDR1 is LGHDT and CDR2 YNNKEL (reference sequence). The CDR3 loop spans 16 amino acids. As DNA, the CDR3 is TGTGCCAGCAGCCAATTGACAGGGGGCAATGGAAACACCATATATTTT. It codes for CASSQLTGGNGNTIYF.

Comment on this clone: No DNA is shown, since the ends of the CDR3 on it are uncertain; the CDR3 is the one TCRdb lists. V is TRBV21-1 and J is TRBJ2-7; TRBD2, the table's D call, lacks a check against the DNA. TRBV21-1 has pseudogene status. The CDR3 numbers 15 amino acids, ends counted. CDR3 sequence: CASSKVGDGSYEQYV.

This chain uses TRBV2 with TRBJ1-6, with 7 bases matching TRBD1. This CDR3 region has 15 residues. With V trimmed by 4 bases and J by 10 bases, 10 bases remained unmatched. Germline V gives CDR1 SNHLY, CDR2 FYNNEI. In DNA, the CDR3 is TGTGCCAGCAGTGTTGTGGGGGACAGTCGCTCACCCCTCCACTTT. Translating gives CASSVVGDSRSPLHF.

The genes are TRBV24-1 and TRBJ2-3; 11 bases are a match to TRBD2. This CDR3 is built from 16 residues. V was pared by 3 bases and J by 2 bases, with 3 bases of the junction left unmatched. Germline assignment: CDR1 KGHDR and CDR2 SFDVKD. CDR3 loop: CATSDLAGGNTDTQYF. The DNA of the CDR3 is TGTGCCACCAGTGATCTAGCGGGGGGTAACACAGATACGCAGTATTTT.

CDR3 in amino acids: CASSPEGRRANQPQHF. CDR3 nucleotide sequence: TGTGCCAGCTCACCAGAGGGGAGGAGGGCTAATCAGCCCCAGCATTTT. The chain couples TRBV18 to TRBJ1-5; tentatively, D is TRBD1 (5 bases). This CDR3 spans 16 amino acids. In germline, CDR1 is KGHSH, CDR2 LQKENI. V dropped 2 bases and J dropped 4 bases, with 15 bases sitting between them. The full variable domain, rest sourced from reference TRBV18 and TRBJ1-5, is NAGVMQNPRHLVRRRGQEARLRCSPMKGHSHVYWYRQLPEEGLKFMVYLQKENIIDESGMPKERFSAEFPKEGPSILRIQQVVRGDSAAYFCASSPEGRRANQPQHFGDGTRLSIL.